Sequencing of this TCR beta chain was carried out in a study of T cell repertoires in cytomegalovirus infection. About the study: The public TCR beta signatures pointed to both CMV infection and matching HLA type.

As regards this clonotype: Its antigen is still unknown.

J lost 2 bases, V lost 6 bases, and 5 bases had no gene match. There are 15 residues in the CDR3. Germline V gives CDR1 MRHNA, CDR2 SNTAGT. TCRdb reprocessed the reads with MiXCR, giving one entry per CDR3 protein. The repertoire holds almost 500,000 distinct CDR3 sequences, with roughly 12% as singletons. Study outcomes and limitations: HLA-C-restricted CMV clonotypes gave the most frequent clonotype in two of eight donors.

Sequenced material: PBMCs. The V gene is TRBV6-4, the J gene TRBJ2-3; 10 nucleotides line up with TRBD2. This TCR came from a human donor in good health (CMV status not recorded). Some clones in this sample may be carry-over from other donors' samples. The CDR3 nucleotides are TGTGCCAGCAGGAATAGCGGGGGGCTCACAGATACGCAGTATTTT. This encodes CASRNSGGLTDTQYF.